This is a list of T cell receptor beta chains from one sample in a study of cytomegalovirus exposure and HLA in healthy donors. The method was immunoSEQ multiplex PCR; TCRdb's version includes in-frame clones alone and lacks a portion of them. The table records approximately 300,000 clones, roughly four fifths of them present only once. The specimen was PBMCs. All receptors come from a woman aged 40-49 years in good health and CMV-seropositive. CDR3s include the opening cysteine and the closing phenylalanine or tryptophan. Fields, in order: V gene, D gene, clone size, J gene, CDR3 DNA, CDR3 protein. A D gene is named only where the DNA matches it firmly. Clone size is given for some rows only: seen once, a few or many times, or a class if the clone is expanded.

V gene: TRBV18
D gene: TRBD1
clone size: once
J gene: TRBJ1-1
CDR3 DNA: TGTGCCAGCTCAGGACAGGGGTTGGATTTAACTGAAGCTTTCTTT
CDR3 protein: CASSGQGLDLTEAFF

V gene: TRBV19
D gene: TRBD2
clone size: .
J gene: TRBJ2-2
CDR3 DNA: TGTGCCAGTAGCCGACTAGCGGGAGGTAATGGGGAGCTGTTTTTT
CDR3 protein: CASSRLAGGNGELFF

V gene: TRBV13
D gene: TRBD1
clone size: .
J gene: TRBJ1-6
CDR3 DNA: TGTGCCAGCAGCTCCCGGACAGGGTATAATTCACCCCTCCACTTT
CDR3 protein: CASSSRTGYNSPLHF

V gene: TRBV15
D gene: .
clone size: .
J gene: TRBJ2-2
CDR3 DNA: TGTGCCACCAGCAGAGTAAAAGGCGGCGGGGAGCTGTTTTTT
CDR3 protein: CATSRVKGGGELFF

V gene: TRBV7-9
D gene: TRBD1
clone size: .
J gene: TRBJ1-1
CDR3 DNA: TGTGCCAGCAGCTTAGGTGGGGACAGAGCTAACACTGAAGCTTTCTTT
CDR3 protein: CASSLGGDRANTEAFF

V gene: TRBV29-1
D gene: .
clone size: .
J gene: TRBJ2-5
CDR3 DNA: TGCAGCGTTGTGGCAGGGTGGGAGACCCAGTACTTC
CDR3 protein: CSVVAGWETQYF

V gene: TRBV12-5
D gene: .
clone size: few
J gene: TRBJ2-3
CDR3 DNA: TGTGCTAGTGGTTTGGGGGTAGCGGAATCAGATACGCAGTATTTT
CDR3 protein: CASGLGVAESDTQYF

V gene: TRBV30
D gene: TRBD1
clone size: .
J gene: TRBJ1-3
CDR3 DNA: TGTGCCTGGAGTCATGACAGGGGGCCTGGAAACACCATATATTTT
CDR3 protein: CAWSHDRGPGNTIYF

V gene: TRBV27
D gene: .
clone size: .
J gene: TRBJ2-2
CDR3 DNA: TGTGCCAGCAGTCGACGGGGGTTTGACACCGGGGAGCTGTTTTTT
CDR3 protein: CASSRRGFDTGELFF

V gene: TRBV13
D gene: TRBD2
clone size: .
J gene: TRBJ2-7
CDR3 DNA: TGTGCCAGCAGCACCCCTTTTAGCGGGAGGCGGTACGAGCAGTACTTC
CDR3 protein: CASSTPFSGRRYEQYF

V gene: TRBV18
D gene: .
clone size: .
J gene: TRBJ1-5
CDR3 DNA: TGTGCCAGCTCCGTCTCGGGGGGGATGGAGCCCCAGCATTTT
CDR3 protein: CASSVSGGMEPQHF